Each of the 11 T cell receptor beta chains below was sequenced from the same sample in a study of tumor-infiltrating lymphocytes in primary liver carcinoma. Bulk tissue was left unsorted, and RNA and DNA were co-extracted from about 20-30 mg of it. cDNA specific to TCR beta was made from 450 to 650 ng of total RNA, with a constant-region primer employed for priming. A slightly modified ARM-PCR protocol with three nested multiplex PCR rounds produced these TCR beta libraries. The first two PCR rounds used TRBV1-TRBV30 primers with a Cbeta primer, approximately 10 cycles each. TCRdb processed the multiplex PCR reads anew with MiXCR; each CDR3 protein has one entry. The sample has roughly 49,000 distinct CDR3 sequences, 60% to 85% seen once. What was sequenced was liver tumor tissue from sampling region 5. Subset meaning: tumor region T5, tumor centre. The receptor set was obtained from a man in his forties with primary liver carcinoma and hepatitis B virus infection.

The chain employs TRBV29-1 and TRBJ2-3, with 10 bases aligning to TRBD2. CDR1 and CDR2 (germline): SQVTM, ANQGSEA. The CDR3 covers 15 residues. The ends lost 2 bases at V and 4 bases at J; junction bases unmatched: 6. Here the CDR3 reads CSVEPAGGWSDTQYF. The CDR3 bases are TGCAGCGTTGAACCAGCGGGAGGGTGGTCAGATACGCAGTATTTT.

This clonotype came up a few times. A read error may be the cause here, since a much bigger clone is one base away. The chain links TRBV5-4 to TRBJ2-3; 9 bases are a match to TRBD2. The CDR3 extends over 19 amino acids. V was pared by 4 bases and J by 6 bases, with 21 bases of the junction left unmatched. CDR1 SGHNT and CDR2 YYREEE come from the germline V gene (reference sequence). CDR3 sequence (DNA): TGTGCCAGCAGCCCGGCGGAACCAGCGGGAGGACCTAAATTTGATACGCAGTATTTT. This translates into CASSPAEPAGGPKFDTQYF.

Regarding this clonotype: A read error may produce the germline difference seen at one junction end. The chain recombines TRBV6-6 with TRBJ1-2; D is ambiguous. Germline CDR1 reads MNHNY; CDR2 reads SVGAGI (reference sequence). The CDR3 loop spans 12 amino acids. The chain's CDR3 is CVSCYSTDGYTF. The CDR3, as DNA: TGTGTCAGCTGTTACTCTACAGATGGCTACACCTTC.

The CDR3 nucleotides read TGTGCCAGCAGCTCAAGGGAGGGCCTTTACAATGAGCAGTTCTTC. Its translation: CASSSREGLYNEQFF. V is TRBV7-3 and J is TRBJ2-1, with 7 bases matching TRBD2. The germline V gene encodes CDR1 SGHTA and CDR2 FQGTGA. The CDR3 contains 15 residues. V lost 4 bases, J lost 4 bases, and 7 bases stayed unmatched.

As to this clonotype: A junction boundary mismatches the germline segment, possibly from a read error. The chain employs TRBV10-1 and TRBJ2-7; 12 bases are shared with TRBD2. Germline V gene data show CDR1 as WNHNN and CDR2 as SYGVQD (reference sequence). The CDR3 length is 15 residues. The chain's CDR3 is CDSSPWTSGNYEQYF. The CDR3 nucleotides read TGCGACAGCAGCCCCTGGACTAGCGGGAACTACGAGCAGTACTTC.

In the case of this clonotype: At one of its ends the junction is not consistent with the germline gene, which may arise from a read error. V gene TRBV5-1 combines with J gene TRBJ1-2, with D possibly TRBD1 on 6 matching bases. The CDR3 covers 12 residues. The germline V gene encodes CDR1 SGHRS and CDR2 YFSETQ. This chain's CDR3 is CANSPQGNGYTF. The CDR3 DNA sequence: TGCGCCAACAGCCCACAGGGTAATGGTTACACCTTC.

This clonotype was seen many times. The chain couples TRBV5-1 to TRBJ2-1; a weak D match, TRBD2 (6 bases). This CDR3 contains 16 residues. CDR1 and CDR2 (germline): SGHRS, YFSETQ. Trimming cost V 0 bases and J 8 bases, with 18 bases left between them. In DNA, the CDR3 is TGCGCCAGCAGCTTGGCCGGGGGACTTTTGGGCGATGAGCAGTTCTTC. The encoded protein is CASSLAGGLLGDEQFF.

Concerning this clonotype itself: The germline gene is not matched at one end of the junction; a read error may be the cause. The chain employs TRBV12-3 or TRBV12-4 and TRBJ2-7; D is possibly TRBD2 (5 bases). This CDR3 comprises 13 residues. CDR3 amino acids: CASIQREYYEHYF. CDR3 DNA sequence: TGTGCCAGCATCCAACGGGAATACTACGAGCACTACTTC.

To note about this clonotype: Mismatch with germline at one junction end may stem from a read error. V is TRBV25-1 and J is TRBJ2-1; maybe TRBD2 (5 bases). The CDR3 is 14 amino acids. Germline V CDR1 and CDR2: MGHDK, SYGVNS. The CDR3: CASSGGEVYNEQSF. The CDR3 nucleotides read TGTGCCAGCAGTGGGGGAGAGGTCTACAATGAGCAGTCCTTC. Supplemented by reference TRBV25-1 and TRBJ2-1, the full variable domain reads EADIYQTPRYLVIGTGKKITLECSQTMGHDKMYWYQQDPGMELHLIHYSYGVNSTEKGDLSSESTVSRIRTEHFPLTLESARPSHTSQYLCASSGGEVYNEQSFGPGTRLTVL.

This clonotype was found a few times. The CDR3 does not end in the conserved phenylalanine or tryptophan, so this is likely a read error. The genes are TRBV7-9 and TRBJ2-5; TRBD2 is a possible D gene (6 bases). Deletions cut 0 bases from V and 5 bases from J, with 13 bases between. Germline-derived CDR1 and CDR2 are SEHNR and FQNEAQ (reference sequence). The CDR3 totals 15 residues. CDR3 amino acids: CASSLAMGGQETQYL. The CDR3 coding sequence is TGTGCCAGCAGCTTAGCGATGGGAGGTCAGGAGACCCAGTACCTC.

As for this clonotype: The junction departs from germline at one end; a sequencing error may be responsible. The rearrangement uses TRBV6-5 and TRBJ1-1; D is unresolved. The germline V gene has CDR1 MNHEY and CDR2 SVGAGI. This CDR3 is built from 12 residues. The CDR3 nucleotides are TGTGCCAGCAGCACGTGGGGTGCTGAAGCCTTCTTT. It encodes CASSTWGAEAFF.